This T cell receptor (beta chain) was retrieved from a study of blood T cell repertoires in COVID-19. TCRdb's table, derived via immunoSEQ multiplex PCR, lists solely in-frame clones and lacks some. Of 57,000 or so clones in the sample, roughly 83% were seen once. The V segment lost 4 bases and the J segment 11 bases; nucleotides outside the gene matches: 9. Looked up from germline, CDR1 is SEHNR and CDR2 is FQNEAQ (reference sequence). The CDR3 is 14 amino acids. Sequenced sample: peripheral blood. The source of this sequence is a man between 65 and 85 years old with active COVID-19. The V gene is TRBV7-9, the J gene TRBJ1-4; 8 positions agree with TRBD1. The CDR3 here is CASSSGQVEWKLFF. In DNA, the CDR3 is TGTGCCAGCAGCTCGGGACAGGTGGAGTGGAAACTGTTTTTT.